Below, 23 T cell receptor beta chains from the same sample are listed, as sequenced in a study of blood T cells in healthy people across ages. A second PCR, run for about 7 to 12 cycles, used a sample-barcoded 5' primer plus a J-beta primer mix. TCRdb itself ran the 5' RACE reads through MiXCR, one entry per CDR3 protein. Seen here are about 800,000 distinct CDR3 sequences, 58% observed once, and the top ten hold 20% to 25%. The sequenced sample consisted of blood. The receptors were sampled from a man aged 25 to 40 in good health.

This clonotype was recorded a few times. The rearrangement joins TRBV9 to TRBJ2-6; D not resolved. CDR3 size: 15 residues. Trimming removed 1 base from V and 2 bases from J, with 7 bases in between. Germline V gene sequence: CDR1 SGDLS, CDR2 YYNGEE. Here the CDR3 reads CASSVKGAGANVLTF. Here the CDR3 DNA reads TGTGCCAGCAGCGTAAAAGGTGCTGGGGCCAACGTCCTGACTTTC.

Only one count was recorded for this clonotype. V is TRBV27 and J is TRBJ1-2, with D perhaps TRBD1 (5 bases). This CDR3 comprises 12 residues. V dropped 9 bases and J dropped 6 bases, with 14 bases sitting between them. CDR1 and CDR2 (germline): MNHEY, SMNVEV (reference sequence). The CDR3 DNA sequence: TGTGCCAGTTGGGGGGGAGCTGATGGCTACACCTTC. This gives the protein CASWGGADGYTF.

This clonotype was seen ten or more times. CDR3 in DNA: TGTGCCATCGATCTTGGCCCAGATACGCAGTATTTT. Translation: CAIDLGPDTQYF. The chain is built from TRBV7-2 and TRBJ2-3; unclear D gene. The CDR3 is 12 amino acids. Germline assignment: CDR1 SGHTA and CDR2 FQGNSA. V lost 10 bases and J lost 4, with 12 bases in between.

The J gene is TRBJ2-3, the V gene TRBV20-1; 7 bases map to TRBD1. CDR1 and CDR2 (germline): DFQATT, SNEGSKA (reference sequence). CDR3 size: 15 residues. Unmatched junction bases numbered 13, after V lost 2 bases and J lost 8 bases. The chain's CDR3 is CSARQSETGLSTQYF. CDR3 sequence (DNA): TGCAGTGCTAGACAAAGTGAGACAGGGCTGAGTACGCAGTATTTT.

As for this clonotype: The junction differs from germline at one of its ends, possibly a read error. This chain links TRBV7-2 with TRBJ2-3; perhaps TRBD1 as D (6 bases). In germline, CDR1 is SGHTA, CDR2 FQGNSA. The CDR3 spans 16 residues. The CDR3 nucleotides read TGTGCCAGCAGCTCAACCGGGACAACGACCACAGATACGCGGTATTTT. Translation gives CASSSTGTTTTDTRYF. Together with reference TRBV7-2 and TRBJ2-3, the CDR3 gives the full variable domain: GAGVSQSPSNKVTEKGKDVELRCDPISGHTALYWYRQSLGQGLEFLIYFQGNSAPDKSGLPSDRFSAERTGGSVSTLTIQRTQQEDSAVYLCASSSTGTTTTDTRYFGPGTRLTVL.

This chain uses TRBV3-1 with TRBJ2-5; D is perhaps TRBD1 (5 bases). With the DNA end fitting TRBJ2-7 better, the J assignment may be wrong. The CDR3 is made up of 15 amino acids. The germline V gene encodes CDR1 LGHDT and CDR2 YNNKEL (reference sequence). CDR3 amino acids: CASSQSWGRFYEQYF. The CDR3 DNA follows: TGTGCCAGCAGCCAATCGTGGGGCAGGTTCTACGAGCAGTACTTC.

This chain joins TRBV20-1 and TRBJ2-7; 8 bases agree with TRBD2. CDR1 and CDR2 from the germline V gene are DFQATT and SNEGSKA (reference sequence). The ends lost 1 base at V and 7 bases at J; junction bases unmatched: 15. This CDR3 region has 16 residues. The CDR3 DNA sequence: TGCAGTGCTAGAGTATCGGGGGGGATTAGTATTTATGAGCAGTACTTC. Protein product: CSARVSGGISIYEQYF.

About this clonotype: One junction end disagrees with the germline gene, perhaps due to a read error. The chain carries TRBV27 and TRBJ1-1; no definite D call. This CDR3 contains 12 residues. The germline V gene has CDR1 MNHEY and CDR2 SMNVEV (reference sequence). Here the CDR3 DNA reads TGTGCAAGCAGATCCCAATTCACTGAAGCTTTCTTT. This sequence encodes CASRSQFTEAFF.

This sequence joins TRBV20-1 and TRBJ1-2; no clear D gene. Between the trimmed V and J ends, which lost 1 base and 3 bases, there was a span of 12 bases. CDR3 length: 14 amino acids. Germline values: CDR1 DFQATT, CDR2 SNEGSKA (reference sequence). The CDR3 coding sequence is TGCAGTGCTAGAGTCTCCCAGGTGGACTATGGCTACACCTTC. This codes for CSARVSQVDYGYTF.

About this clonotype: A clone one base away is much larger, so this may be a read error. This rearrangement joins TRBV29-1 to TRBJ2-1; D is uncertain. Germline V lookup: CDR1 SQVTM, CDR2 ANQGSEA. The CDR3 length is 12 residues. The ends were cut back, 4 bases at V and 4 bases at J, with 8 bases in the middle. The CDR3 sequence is CSVGDGYNEQFF. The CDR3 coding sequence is TGCAGCGTTGGAGACGGATACAATGAGCAGTTCTTC.

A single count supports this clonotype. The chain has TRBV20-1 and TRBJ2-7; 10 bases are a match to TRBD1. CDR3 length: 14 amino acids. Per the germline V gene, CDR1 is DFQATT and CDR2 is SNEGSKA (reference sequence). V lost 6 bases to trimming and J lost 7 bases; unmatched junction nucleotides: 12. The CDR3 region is CSAPQSDRGDEQYF. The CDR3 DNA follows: TGCAGTGCCCCCCAGTCGGACAGGGGGGATGAGCAGTACTTC.

The CDR3 region has the DNA TGTGCCAGCAGTTTTGAGGGGGTAGGCCCCAATGAGCAGTTCTTC. Translation gives CASSFEGVGPNEQFF. The V gene is TRBV12-3 or TRBV12-4, the J gene TRBJ2-1, with D possibly being TRBD1 (6 bases). The V gene lost 3 bases and the J gene lost 6 bases, with 15 bases spanning the gap. The CDR3 has 15 amino acids.

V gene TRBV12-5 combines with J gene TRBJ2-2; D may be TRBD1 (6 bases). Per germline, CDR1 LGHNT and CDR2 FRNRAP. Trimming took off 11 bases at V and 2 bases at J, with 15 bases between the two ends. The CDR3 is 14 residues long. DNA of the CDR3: TGTGCTGGGAAGGGGGATATCAACACCGGGGAGCTGTTTTTT. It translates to CAGKGDINTGELFF.

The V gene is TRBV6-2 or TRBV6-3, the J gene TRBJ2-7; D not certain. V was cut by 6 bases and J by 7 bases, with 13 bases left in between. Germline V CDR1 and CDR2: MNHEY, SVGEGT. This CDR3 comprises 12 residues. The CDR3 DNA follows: TGTGCCAGCAGCCCTTCGAGGAAAGAGCAGTACTTC. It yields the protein CASSPSRKEQYF.

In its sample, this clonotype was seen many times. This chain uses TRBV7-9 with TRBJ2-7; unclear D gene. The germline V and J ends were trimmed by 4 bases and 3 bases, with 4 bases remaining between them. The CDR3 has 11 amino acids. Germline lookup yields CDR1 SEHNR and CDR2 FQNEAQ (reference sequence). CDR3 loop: CASSSHYEQYF. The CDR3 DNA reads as TGTGCCAGCAGCTCACACTACGAGCAGTACTTC.

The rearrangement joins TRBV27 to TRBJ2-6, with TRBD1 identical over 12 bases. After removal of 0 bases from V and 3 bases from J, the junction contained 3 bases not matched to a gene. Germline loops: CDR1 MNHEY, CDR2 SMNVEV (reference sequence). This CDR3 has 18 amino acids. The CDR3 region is CASSLSGTGGGGANVLTF. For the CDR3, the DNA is TGTGCCAGCAGTTTATCCGGGACAGGGGGCGGTGGGGCCAACGTCCTGACTTTC.

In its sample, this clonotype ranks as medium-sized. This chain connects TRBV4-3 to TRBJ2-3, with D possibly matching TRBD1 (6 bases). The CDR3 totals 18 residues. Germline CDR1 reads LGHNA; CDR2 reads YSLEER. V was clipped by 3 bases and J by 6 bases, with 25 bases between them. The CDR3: CASSHTIIRDTTADTQYF. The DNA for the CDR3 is TGCGCCAGCAGCCACACCATCATCCGGGACACGACGGCGGATACGCAGTATTTT.

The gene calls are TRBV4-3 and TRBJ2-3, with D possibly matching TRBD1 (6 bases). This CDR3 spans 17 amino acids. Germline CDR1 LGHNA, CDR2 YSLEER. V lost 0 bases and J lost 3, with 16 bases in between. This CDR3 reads CASSQDLWTDITDTQYF. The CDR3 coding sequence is TGCGCCAGCAGCCAAGACCTATGGACAGATATTACAGATACGCAGTATTTT.

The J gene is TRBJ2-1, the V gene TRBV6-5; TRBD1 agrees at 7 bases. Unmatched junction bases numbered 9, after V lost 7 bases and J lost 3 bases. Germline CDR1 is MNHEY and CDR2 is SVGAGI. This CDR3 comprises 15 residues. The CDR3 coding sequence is TGTGCCAGCAAAAGGACAGGCGGAAACTACAATGAGCAGTTCTTC. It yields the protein CASKRTGGNYNEQFF.

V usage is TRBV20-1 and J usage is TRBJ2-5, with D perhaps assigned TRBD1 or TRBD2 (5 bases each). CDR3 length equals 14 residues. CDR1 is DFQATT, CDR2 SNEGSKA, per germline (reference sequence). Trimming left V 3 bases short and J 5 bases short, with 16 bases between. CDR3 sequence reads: CSARGSWGGETQYF. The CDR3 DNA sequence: TGCAGTGCTAGGGGTTCTTGGGGCGGGGAGACCCAGTACTTC.

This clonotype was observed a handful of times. For the CDR3, the DNA is TGTGCCAGCAGTATACGGACTAGCCGCGAGACCCAGTACTTC. This translates into CASSIRTSRETQYF. The rearrangement links TRBV7-2 to TRBJ2-5, with 8 bases that match TRBD2. This CDR3 has 14 amino acids. V was pared by 6 bases and J by 5 bases, with 8 bases of the junction left unmatched. From germline, CDR1 is SGHTA and CDR2 FQGNSA.

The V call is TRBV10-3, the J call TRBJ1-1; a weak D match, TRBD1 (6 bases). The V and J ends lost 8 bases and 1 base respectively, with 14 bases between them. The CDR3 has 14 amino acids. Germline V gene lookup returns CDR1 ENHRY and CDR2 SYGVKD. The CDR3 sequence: CAIGIGTQNTEAFF. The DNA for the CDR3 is TGTGCCATCGGGATCGGGACACAGAACACTGAAGCTTTCTTT.

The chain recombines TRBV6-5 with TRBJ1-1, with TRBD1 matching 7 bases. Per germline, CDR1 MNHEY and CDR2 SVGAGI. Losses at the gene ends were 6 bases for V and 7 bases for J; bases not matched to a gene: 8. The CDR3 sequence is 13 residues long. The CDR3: CASRITGTDEAFF. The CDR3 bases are TGTGCCAGCAGAATTACCGGGACAGATGAAGCTTTCTTT.